Listed below are T cell receptor beta chains from one sample, sequenced in a study of blood T cell repertoires in COVID-19. Produced via immunoSEQ multiplex PCR; TCRdb's table is partial and in-frame only. In the table there are roughly 50,000 clones, approximately 87% of which are singletons. The sequenced sample was peripheral blood. The receptor source for this set is a human donor in a cohort sampled during active COVID-19. Both conserved end residues are trimmed from each CDR3.

j_call v_call cdr3_aa
TRBJ1-1 TRBV6-5 ASRREGTEAF
TRBJ2-7 TRBV25-1 ASSASGRDTYEQY
TRBJ1-1 TRBV7-8 ALKPDRINTEAF
TRBJ2-3 TRBV10-3 AISENPGTSGGPKDTQY
TRBJ1-2 TRBV9 ASSALYGYT
TRBJ1-6 TRBV5-1 ASSLGRNNSPLH
TRBJ1-6 TRBV27 ASSLRQGLSSYNSPLH
TRBJ2-2 TRBV2 ASSTTSGVGTGELF
TRBJ1-2 TRBV2 ASRDIQGSYGYT
TRBJ1-1 TRBV10-3 AISPEGGRGFMNTEAF
TRBJ2-7 TRBV9 ASSANRELSYEQY
TRBJ1-4 TRBV2 ASGKQGIREKLF
TRBJ2-7 TRBV14 ASSPGQGPYEQY
TRBJ1-2 TRBV29-1 SVESDRGSFT
TRBJ2-5 TRBV5-1 ASSPGTTQETQY
TRBJ2-1 TRBV30 ACQGGMGYNEQF
TRBJ1-1 TRBV6-5 ASSSKGAGRNTEAF
TRBJ1-1 TRBV30 ACQSPYQEAF
TRBJ1-2 TRBV3-1/TRBV3-2 ASSSRGTVIGYT
TRBJ2-7 TRBV19 ASSEAGLSYEQY
TRBJ1-1 TRBV5-1 ASSTQGNTEAF
TRBJ2-4 TRBV5-6 ASSFLGDSVRAKNIQY
TRBJ1-1 TRBV7-2 ASSVNRNTEAF
TRBJ2-7 TRBV7-3 ASTRTSGGSSYEQY
TRBJ2-1 TRBV4-3 ASSPGTTSYNEQF
TRBJ1-1 TRBV5-1 ASSRSGSMNTEAF
TRBJ2-7 TRBV6-5 ASSYSQGGFEQY
TRBJ2-5 TRBV7-9 ASSLAGGETQY
TRBJ1-1 TRBV5-4 ASSLQGSGEAF
TRBJ1-1 TRBV30 AWSVLEAF
TRBJ1-2 TRBV9 ASSVTGDANYGYT
TRBJ1-4 TRBV7-9 ASSPGQGIGKLF
TRBJ2-7 TRBV5-6 ASSLTGYEQY